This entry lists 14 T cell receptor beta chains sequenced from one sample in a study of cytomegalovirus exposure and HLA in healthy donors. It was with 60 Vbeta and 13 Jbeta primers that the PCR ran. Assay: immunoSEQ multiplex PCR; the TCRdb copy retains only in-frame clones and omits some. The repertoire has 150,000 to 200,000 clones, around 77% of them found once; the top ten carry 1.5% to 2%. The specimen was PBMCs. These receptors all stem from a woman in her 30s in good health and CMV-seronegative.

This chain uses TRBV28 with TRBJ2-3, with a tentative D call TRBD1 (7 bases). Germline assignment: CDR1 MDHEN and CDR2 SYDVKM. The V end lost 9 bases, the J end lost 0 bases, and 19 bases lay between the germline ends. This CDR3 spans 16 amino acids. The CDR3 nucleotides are TGTGCCAGTAAATGGATACCAGGGGGGAGCACAGATACGCAGTATTTT. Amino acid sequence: CASKWIPGGSTDTQYF.

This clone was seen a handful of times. CDR3 nucleotide sequence: TGTGCCAGTATCGACCCCGGGGGGAACACTGAAGCTTTCTTT. Protein product: CASIDPGGNTEAFF. J is TRBJ1-1 and V is TRBV19; tentative D call: TRBD1 (5 bases). Germline V lookup: CDR1 LNHDA, CDR2 SQIVND (reference sequence). V was pared by 7 bases and J by 1 base, with 13 bases between. The CDR3 consists of 14 residues.

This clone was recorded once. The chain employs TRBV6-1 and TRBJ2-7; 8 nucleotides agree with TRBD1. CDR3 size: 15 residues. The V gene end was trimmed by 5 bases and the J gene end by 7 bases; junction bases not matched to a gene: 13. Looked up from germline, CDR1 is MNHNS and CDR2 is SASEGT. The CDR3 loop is CASSRTGGTSREQYF. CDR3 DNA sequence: TGTGCCAGCAGTCGTACAGGGGGTACAAGTCGGGAGCAGTACTTC.

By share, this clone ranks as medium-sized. CDR3 coding DNA: TGTGCCAGCTCTCGACTAGCGGGGACTCAAGAGACCCAGTACTTC. Encoded protein: CASSRLAGTQETQYF. The J gene is TRBJ2-5, the V gene TRBV6-4, with 11 bases that match TRBD2. The CDR3 is 15 residues long. The J segment lost 2 bases and the V segment lost 8 bases, leaving 7 bases of the junction unmatched. CDR1 is MRHNA, CDR2 SNTAGT, per germline.

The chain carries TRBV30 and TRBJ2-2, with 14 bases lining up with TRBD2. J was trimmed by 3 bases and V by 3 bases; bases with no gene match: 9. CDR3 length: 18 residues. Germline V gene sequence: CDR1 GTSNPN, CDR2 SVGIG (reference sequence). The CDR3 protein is CAWRARTSGGSDTGELFF. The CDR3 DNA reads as TGTGCCTGGAGGGCCAGGACTAGCGGGGGGTCCGACACCGGGGAGCTGTTTTTT.

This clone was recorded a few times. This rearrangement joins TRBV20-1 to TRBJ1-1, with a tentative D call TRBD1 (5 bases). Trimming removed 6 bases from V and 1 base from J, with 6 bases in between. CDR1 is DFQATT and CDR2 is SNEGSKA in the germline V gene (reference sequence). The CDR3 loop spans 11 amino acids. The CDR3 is CSAQGNTEAFF. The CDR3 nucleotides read TGCAGTGCCCAGGGGAACACTGAAGCTTTCTTT.

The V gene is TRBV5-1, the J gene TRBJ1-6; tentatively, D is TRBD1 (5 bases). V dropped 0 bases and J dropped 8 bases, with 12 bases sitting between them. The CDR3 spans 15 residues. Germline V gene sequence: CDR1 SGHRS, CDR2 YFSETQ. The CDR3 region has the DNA TGCGCCAGCAGCTTGGTGGGGCTCAGGGATTCACCCCTCCACTTT. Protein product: CASSLVGLRDSPLHF.

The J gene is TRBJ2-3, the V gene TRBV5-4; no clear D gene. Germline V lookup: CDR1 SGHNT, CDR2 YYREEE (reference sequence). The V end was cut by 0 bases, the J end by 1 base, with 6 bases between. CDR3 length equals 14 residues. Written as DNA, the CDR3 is TGTGCCAGCAGCTTGGAATTAGGCACAGATACGCAGTATTTT. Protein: CASSLELGTDTQYF.

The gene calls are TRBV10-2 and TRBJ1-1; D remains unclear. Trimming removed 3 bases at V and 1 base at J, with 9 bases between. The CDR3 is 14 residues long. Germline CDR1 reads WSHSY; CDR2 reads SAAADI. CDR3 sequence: CASSEGPGNTEAFF. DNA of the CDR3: TGCGCCAGCAGTGAAGGTCCGGGGAACACTGAAGCTTTCTTT.

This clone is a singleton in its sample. For the CDR3, the DNA is TGTGCCAGCAGTCCCATCGGGACAGGGGTTAATTCACCCCTCCACTTT. Translation: CASSPIGTGVNSPLHF. J is TRBJ1-6 and V is TRBV27, with 10 bases lining up with TRBD1. Germline V lookup: CDR1 MNHEY, CDR2 SMNVEV (reference sequence). The CDR3 has 16 residues. The ends lost 5 bases at V and 6 bases at J; junction bases unmatched: 7.

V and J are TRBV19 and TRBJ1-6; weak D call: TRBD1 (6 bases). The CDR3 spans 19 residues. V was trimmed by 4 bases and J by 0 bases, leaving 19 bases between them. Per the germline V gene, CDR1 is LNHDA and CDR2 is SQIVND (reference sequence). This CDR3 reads CASSKFMRTVGSYNSPLHF. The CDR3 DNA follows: TGTGCCAGTAGTAAATTTATGAGGACAGTCGGCTCCTATAATTCACCCCTCCACTTT.

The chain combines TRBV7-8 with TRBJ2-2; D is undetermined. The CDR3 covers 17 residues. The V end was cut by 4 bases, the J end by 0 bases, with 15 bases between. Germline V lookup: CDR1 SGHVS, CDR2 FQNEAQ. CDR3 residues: CASSSGPRWANTGELFF. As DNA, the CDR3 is TGTGCCAGCAGCTCAGGCCCCCGATGGGCGAACACCGGGGAGCTGTTTTTT.

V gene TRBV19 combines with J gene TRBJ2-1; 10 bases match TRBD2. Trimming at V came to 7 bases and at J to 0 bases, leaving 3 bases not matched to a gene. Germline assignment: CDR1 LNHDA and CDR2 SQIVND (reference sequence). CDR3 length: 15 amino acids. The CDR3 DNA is TGTGCCAGTACCCCTAGCGGGAGCTCCTACAATGAGCAGTTCTTC. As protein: CASTPSGSSYNEQFF.

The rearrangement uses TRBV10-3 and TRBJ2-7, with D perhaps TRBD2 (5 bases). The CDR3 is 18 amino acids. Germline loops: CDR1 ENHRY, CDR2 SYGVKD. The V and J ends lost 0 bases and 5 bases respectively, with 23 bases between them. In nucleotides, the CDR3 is TGTGCCATCAGTGAGTCTGTAATTGGGTCGGAAGAGGGCCACGAGCAGTACTTC. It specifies CAISESVIGSEEGHEQYF.